A single sample is the source of the 21 T cell receptor beta chains below, sequenced in a study of cytomegalovirus exposure and HLA in healthy donors. PCR primers comprised 60 Vbeta and 13 Jbeta primers. The method was immunoSEQ multiplex PCR; TCRdb's version includes in-frame clones alone and lacks a portion of them. Here the sample spans about 62,000 clones, roughly 78% being singletons. Source material: PBMCs. Receptor source: a man in his forties in good health and CMV-seronegative.

V is TRBV9 and J is TRBJ1-1; no reliable D call. V gave up 1 base and J gave up 3 bases, with 7 bases separating them. Looked up from germline, CDR1 is SGDLS and CDR2 is YYNGEE. The CDR3 length is 13 residues. The CDR3 loop is CASSVSTHTEAFF. Here the CDR3 DNA reads TGTGCCAGCAGCGTATCGACACACACTGAAGCTTTCTTT.

The chain combines TRBV5-6 with TRBJ1-1, with D unclear. This CDR3 contains 12 residues. V shed 5 bases and J shed 6 bases, with 11 bases lying between them. Germline loops: CDR1 SGHDT, CDR2 YYEEEE. The CDR3 nucleotides read TGTGCCAGCAGATTGCACCGGTCTGAAGCTTTCTTT. It codes for CASRLHRSEAFF. Drawing the rest from reference TRBV5-6 and TRBJ1-1, the complete variable domain is DAGVTQSPTHLIKTRGQQVTLRCSPKSGHDTVSWYQQALGQGPQFIFQYYEEEERQRGNFPDRFSGHQFPNYSSELNVNALLLGDSALYLCASRLHRSEAFFGQGTRLTVV.

This chain links TRBV7-6 with TRBJ2-7; 8 bases fit TRBD1. Germline V lookup: CDR1 SGHVS, CDR2 FNYEAQ. Unmatched junction bases numbered 11, after V lost 4 bases and J lost 3 bases. The CDR3 length is 16 residues. The chain's CDR3 is CASSSRTGLVLYEQYF. The CDR3, as DNA: TGTGCCAGCAGCTCCCGGACAGGGCTAGTTCTCTACGAGCAGTACTTC.

This clone was found a few times. V and J are TRBV4-1 and TRBJ2-7; 9 bases fit TRBD2. In germline, CDR1 is MGHRA, CDR2 YSYEKL. The J segment lost 4 bases and the V segment lost 1 base, leaving 8 bases of the junction unmatched. The CDR3 length is 16 residues. CDR3 protein: CASSQVPLAGTYEQYF. In DNA, the CDR3 is TGCGCCAGCAGCCAAGTCCCCCTAGCGGGAACGTACGAGCAGTACTTC.

The CDR3, as DNA: TGTGCCAGCAGTGAGAGGTTACCCCAGCCCCAGCATTTT. Its translation is CASSERLPQPQHF. The chain recombines TRBV6-1 with TRBJ1-5, with D unclear. The CDR3 has 13 residues. With 3 bases removed from V and 7 bases from J, the gap between germline ends came to 10 bases. The germline CDR1 and CDR2 sequences are MNHNS and SASEGT.

The V gene is TRBV7-2, the J gene TRBJ2-5; TRBD2 matches 11 bases. Germline CDR1 SGHTA, CDR2 FQGNSA. V lost 5 bases, J lost 4 bases, and 6 bases stayed unmatched. This CDR3 has 15 residues. CDR3 loop: CASSILAGVPETQYF. The CDR3 nucleotides read TGTGCCAGCAGCATACTAGCGGGGGTGCCAGAGACCCAGTACTTC. The variable domain in full, completed from reference TRBV7-2 and TRBJ2-5, reads GAGVSQSPSNKVTEKGKDVELRCDPISGHTALYWYRQSLGQGLEFLIYFQGNSAPDKSGLPSDRFSAERTGGSVSTLTIQRTQQEDSAVYLCASSILAGVPETQYFGPGTRLLVL.

The chain employs TRBV7-9 and TRBJ2-7; TRBD2 matches 7 bases. CDR1 and CDR2 (germline): SEHNR, FQNEAQ (reference sequence). After removal of 5 bases from V and 2 bases from J, the junction contained 12 bases not matched to a gene. This CDR3 comprises 16 residues. CDR3 sequence (DNA): TGTGCCAGCAGCCTGCGATTCAGCGGGGAGCCCTACGAGCAGTACTTC. This encodes CASSLRFSGEPYEQYF.

The chain carries TRBV10-3 and TRBJ2-7; TRBD2 aligns across 9 bases. After removal of 10 bases from V and 0 bases from J, the junction contained 13 bases not matched to a gene. Germline CDR1 and CDR2: ENHRY and SYGVKD. The CDR3 extends over 16 amino acids. The CDR3 DNA reads TGTGCCACCCGGCCCGAGACTAGCGGCGGCTCCTACGAGCAGTACTTC. It codes for CATRPETSGGSYEQYF.

CDR3 DNA: TGTGCCAGCAGCGGTAGTCGTATTGAGCAGTTCTTC. Translation: CASSGSRIEQFF. The chain combines TRBV9 with TRBJ2-1, with D unclear. Germline V gene sequence: CDR1 SGDLS, CDR2 YYNGEE. CDR3 length: 12 residues. V dropped 3 bases and J dropped 9 bases, with 10 bases sitting between them.

The chain recombines TRBV20-1 with TRBJ1-4, with unresolved D. The CDR3 length is 11 residues. Trimming removed 7 bases from V and 5 bases from J, with 8 bases in between. Germline CDR1 is DFQATT and CDR2 is SNEGSKA (reference sequence). CDR3 in DNA: TGCAGTGGGGCGCTGAATGAAAAACTGTTTTTT. Protein sequence: CSGALNEKLFF.

This chain connects TRBV21-1 to TRBJ2-5; the D segment call TRBD2 is taken from the table without a DNA check. TRBV21-1 is an annotated pseudogene. The CDR3 is 17 residues long. The DNA for the CDR3 is TGTGCCAGCAGCAAAGTGGTCGGCGGGAGGGCTAGAGAGACCCAGTACTTC. Amino acid sequence: CASSKVVGGRARETQYF.

The rearrangement links TRBV10-1 to TRBJ2-3, with a weak D call TRBD2 (6 bases). Trimming pared 0 bases from V and 1 base from J, leaving 29 bases between. Per the germline V gene, CDR1 is WNHNN and CDR2 is SYGVQD (reference sequence). CDR3 length: 22 amino acids. CDR3 sequence: CASSESRTDQLATYWGTDTQYF. CDR3 coding DNA: TGCGCCAGCAGTGAGTCCAGGACGGACCAGCTAGCGACTTACTGGGGCACAGATACGCAGTATTTT.

Details on this clone: One junction end disagrees with the germline gene, perhaps due to a read error. The chain couples TRBV7-9 to TRBJ1-5; a weak D match, TRBD1 (6 bases). Germline V gene data show CDR1 as SEHNR and CDR2 as FQNEAQ (reference sequence). The length of the CDR3 is 15 residues. CDR3 bases: TGTTCCAGCAGCTTAATGGGGGCGACTAATCAGCCCCAGCATTTT. As protein: CSSSLMGATNQPQHF.

The V and J genes are TRBV7-3 and TRBJ2-1; D remains unclear. This CDR3 spans 13 amino acids. The germline gives CDR1 SGHTA, CDR2 FQGTGA. V was cut by 2 bases and J by 5 bases, with 7 bases left in between. Written as DNA, the CDR3 is TGTGCCAGCAGCTTAGCCCGGGACAATGAGCAGTTCTTC. Residues: CASSLARDNEQFF.

The chain joins TRBV10-3 to TRBJ1-2, with TRBD1 matching 8 bases. Germline V gene data show CDR1 as ENHRY and CDR2 as SYGVKD. V lost 6 bases to trimming and J lost 4 bases; unmatched junction nucleotides: 10. The CDR3 loop spans 15 amino acids. The CDR3 nucleotides read TGTGCCATCAGGGACGGACAGGGTAGAGGCTATGGCTACACCTTC. It is translated as CAIRDGQGRGYGYTF.

Only one count was recorded for this clone. This sequence joins TRBV28 and TRBJ2-5; TRBD1 matches at 7 bases. The last part of the DNA fits TRBJ2-7 better; the J call may be wrong. CDR3 length: 15 amino acids. CDR1 is MDHEN and CDR2 is SYDVKM in the germline V gene. CDR3 DNA sequence: TGTGCCAGCAGTTTCCCGACAGGGCTGTCCTACGAGCAGTACTTC. Translating it yields CASSFPTGLSYEQYF.

The chain recombines TRBV28 with TRBJ2-5; D possibly corresponds to TRBD1 (6 bases). V lost 5 bases and J lost 5, with 15 bases in between. Germline V CDR1 and CDR2: MDHEN, SYDVKM. The CDR3 extends over 14 amino acids. The DNA of the CDR3 is TGTGCCAGCAGTCCCCCCACAGGGATCGAGACCCAGTACTTC. Its translation is CASSPPTGIETQYF.

This chain links TRBV5-6 with TRBJ2-7, with D perhaps TRBD2 (6 bases). This CDR3 is built from 14 residues. Germline V lookup: CDR1 SGHDT, CDR2 YYEEEE. Trimming cost V 2 bases and J 6 bases, with 15 bases left between them. CDR3 amino acids: CASSFRSRESEQYF. In DNA form, the CDR3 reads TGTGCCAGCAGCTTCAGGTCGCGGGAAAGCGAGCAGTACTTC. Full variable domain (remainder filled in from reference TRBV5-6 and TRBJ2-7): DAGVTQSPTHLIKTRGQQVTLRCSPKSGHDTVSWYQQALGQGPQFIFQYYEEEERQRGNFPDRFSGHQFPNYSSELNVNALLLGDSALYLCASSFRSRESEQYFGPGTRLTVT.

This chain uses TRBV27 with TRBJ2-7; 8 bases map to TRBD1. Germline lookup yields CDR1 MNHEY and CDR2 SMNVEV (reference sequence). After removal of 3 bases from V and 3 bases from J, the junction contained 4 bases not matched to a gene. This CDR3 is built from 14 residues. CDR3 bases: TGTGCCAGCAGTTTGGGCAGGGGGCTCTACGAGCAGTACTTC. This translates into CASSLGRGLYEQYF.

CDR3 nucleotide sequence: TGCAGCGTGAGTCCGGGACTAGTCGGAGAGACCCAGTACTTC. This encodes CSVSPGLVGETQYF. The J gene is TRBJ2-5, the V gene TRBV29-1, with 8 bases that match TRBD2. The germline V gene has CDR1 SQVTM and CDR2 ANQGSEA. The CDR3 is 14 amino acids. Trimming at V came to 6 bases and at J to 4 bases, leaving 10 bases not matched to a gene.

This sequence joins TRBV19 and TRBJ2-5; 9 bases line up with TRBD1. Trimming removed 4 bases from V and 2 bases from J; junction bases left unmatched: 2. Germline V gene sequence: CDR1 LNHDA, CDR2 SQIVND (reference sequence). This CDR3 is built from 14 residues. As DNA, the CDR3 is TGTGCCAGTAGTAGGGACAGGGATCAAGAGACCCAGTACTTC. Amino acid sequence: CASSRDRDQETQYF. Variable domain in full (rest from reference TRBV19 and TRBJ2-5): DGGITQSPKYLFRKEGQNVTLSCEQNLNHDAMYWYRQDPGQGLRLIYYSQIVNDFQKGDIAEGYSVSREKKESFPLTVTSAQKNPTAFYLCASSRDRDQETQYFGPGTRLLVL.